What follows are 5 T cell receptor beta chains derived from one specimen sequenced in a study of cytomegalovirus exposure and HLA in healthy donors. The PCR was carried out with 60 Vbeta primers and 13 Jbeta primers. Method: immunoSEQ multiplex PCR; TCRdb's copy keeps in-frame clones and lacks some. This sample carries fewer than 200,000 clones, roughly three quarters of them seen once, and the ten largest clones take about 7%. Material: PBMCs. The source of these receptors is a man in his forties or fifties in good health and CMV-seropositive.

This chain links TRBV29-1 with TRBJ2-2; TRBD2 might be the D (7 bases). Germline V gene sequence: CDR1 SQVTM, CDR2 ANQGSEA. This CDR3 is built from 17 residues. V dropped 0 bases and J dropped 5 bases, with 19 bases sitting between them. The CDR3 DNA follows: TGCAGCGTTGAAGATCAGGAGGGGGGGCTATGGACCGGGGAGCTGTTTTTT. It translates to CSVEDQEGGLWTGELFF.

In this sample, this clone turned up a few times. The rearrangement joins TRBV7-9 to TRBJ1-1; D is perhaps TRBD1 (5 bases). The ends were cut back, 3 bases at V and 6 bases at J, with 11 bases in the middle. CDR3 size: 13 residues. Looked up from germline, CDR1 is SEHNR and CDR2 is FQNEAQ (reference sequence). CDR3 protein: CASSLTDSSEAFF. CDR3 DNA sequence: TGTGCCAGCAGCTTGACAGATTCCTCTGAAGCTTTCTTT.

This sequence joins TRBV7-9 and TRBJ2-7; maybe TRBD1 (6 bases). With 5 bases removed from V and 4 bases from J, the gap between germline ends came to 15 bases. CDR3 length equals 14 residues. Germline V gene data show CDR1 as SEHNR and CDR2 as FQNEAQ (reference sequence). The CDR3 sequence: CASSGQKIAYEQYF. The CDR3 DNA reads as TGTGCCAGCAGCGGACAGAAAATCGCGTACGAGCAGTACTTC. Filled out from reference TRBV7-9 and TRBJ2-7, the complete variable domain reads DTGVSQNPRHKITKRGQNVTFRCDPISEHNRLYWYRQTLGQGPEFLTYFQNEAQLEKSRLLSDRFSAERPKGSFSTLEIQRTEQGDSAMYLCASSGQKIAYEQYFGPGTRLTVT.

In its sample, this clone was seen a few times. The chain uses TRBV9 and TRBJ1-1; D is possibly TRBD1 (5 bases). Germline loops: CDR1 SGDLS, CDR2 YYNGEE. The CDR3 has 17 amino acids. V was clipped by 3 bases and J by 1 base, with 19 bases between them. In DNA, the CDR3 is TGTGCCAGCAGCGCTGGGCAGGGATCCGCAGGGAACACTGAAGCTTTCTTT. Amino acid sequence: CASSAGQGSAGNTEAFF.

This chain uses TRBV5-4 with TRBJ2-7; 10 positions match TRBD2. This CDR3 comprises 16 residues. Germline assignment: CDR1 SGHNT and CDR2 YYREEE (reference sequence). V shed 4 bases, J shed 6 bases, and the junction held 13 bases outside the gene matches. The CDR3 DNA reads TGTGCCAGCAGCACACGGACTAGCGGCCCCCGTGGCGAGCAGTACTTC. Translating gives CASSTRTSGPRGEQYF.